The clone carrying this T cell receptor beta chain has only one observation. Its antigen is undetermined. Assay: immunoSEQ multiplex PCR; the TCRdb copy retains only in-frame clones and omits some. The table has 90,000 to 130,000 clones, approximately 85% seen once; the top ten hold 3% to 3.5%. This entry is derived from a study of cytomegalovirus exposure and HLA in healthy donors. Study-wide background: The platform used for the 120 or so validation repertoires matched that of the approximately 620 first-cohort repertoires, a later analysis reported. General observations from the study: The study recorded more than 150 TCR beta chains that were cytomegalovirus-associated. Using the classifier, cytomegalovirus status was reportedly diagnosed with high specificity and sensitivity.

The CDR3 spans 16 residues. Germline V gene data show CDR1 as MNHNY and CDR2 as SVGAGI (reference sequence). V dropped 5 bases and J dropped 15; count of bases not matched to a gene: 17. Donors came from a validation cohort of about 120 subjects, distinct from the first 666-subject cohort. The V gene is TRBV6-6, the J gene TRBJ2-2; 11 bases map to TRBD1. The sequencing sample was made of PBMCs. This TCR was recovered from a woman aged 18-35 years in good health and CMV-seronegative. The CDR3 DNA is TGTGCCAGCAGTGCACGGGCGGACAGGGGGCCTCTATGGGTGTTTTTT. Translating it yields CASSARADRGPLWVFF.